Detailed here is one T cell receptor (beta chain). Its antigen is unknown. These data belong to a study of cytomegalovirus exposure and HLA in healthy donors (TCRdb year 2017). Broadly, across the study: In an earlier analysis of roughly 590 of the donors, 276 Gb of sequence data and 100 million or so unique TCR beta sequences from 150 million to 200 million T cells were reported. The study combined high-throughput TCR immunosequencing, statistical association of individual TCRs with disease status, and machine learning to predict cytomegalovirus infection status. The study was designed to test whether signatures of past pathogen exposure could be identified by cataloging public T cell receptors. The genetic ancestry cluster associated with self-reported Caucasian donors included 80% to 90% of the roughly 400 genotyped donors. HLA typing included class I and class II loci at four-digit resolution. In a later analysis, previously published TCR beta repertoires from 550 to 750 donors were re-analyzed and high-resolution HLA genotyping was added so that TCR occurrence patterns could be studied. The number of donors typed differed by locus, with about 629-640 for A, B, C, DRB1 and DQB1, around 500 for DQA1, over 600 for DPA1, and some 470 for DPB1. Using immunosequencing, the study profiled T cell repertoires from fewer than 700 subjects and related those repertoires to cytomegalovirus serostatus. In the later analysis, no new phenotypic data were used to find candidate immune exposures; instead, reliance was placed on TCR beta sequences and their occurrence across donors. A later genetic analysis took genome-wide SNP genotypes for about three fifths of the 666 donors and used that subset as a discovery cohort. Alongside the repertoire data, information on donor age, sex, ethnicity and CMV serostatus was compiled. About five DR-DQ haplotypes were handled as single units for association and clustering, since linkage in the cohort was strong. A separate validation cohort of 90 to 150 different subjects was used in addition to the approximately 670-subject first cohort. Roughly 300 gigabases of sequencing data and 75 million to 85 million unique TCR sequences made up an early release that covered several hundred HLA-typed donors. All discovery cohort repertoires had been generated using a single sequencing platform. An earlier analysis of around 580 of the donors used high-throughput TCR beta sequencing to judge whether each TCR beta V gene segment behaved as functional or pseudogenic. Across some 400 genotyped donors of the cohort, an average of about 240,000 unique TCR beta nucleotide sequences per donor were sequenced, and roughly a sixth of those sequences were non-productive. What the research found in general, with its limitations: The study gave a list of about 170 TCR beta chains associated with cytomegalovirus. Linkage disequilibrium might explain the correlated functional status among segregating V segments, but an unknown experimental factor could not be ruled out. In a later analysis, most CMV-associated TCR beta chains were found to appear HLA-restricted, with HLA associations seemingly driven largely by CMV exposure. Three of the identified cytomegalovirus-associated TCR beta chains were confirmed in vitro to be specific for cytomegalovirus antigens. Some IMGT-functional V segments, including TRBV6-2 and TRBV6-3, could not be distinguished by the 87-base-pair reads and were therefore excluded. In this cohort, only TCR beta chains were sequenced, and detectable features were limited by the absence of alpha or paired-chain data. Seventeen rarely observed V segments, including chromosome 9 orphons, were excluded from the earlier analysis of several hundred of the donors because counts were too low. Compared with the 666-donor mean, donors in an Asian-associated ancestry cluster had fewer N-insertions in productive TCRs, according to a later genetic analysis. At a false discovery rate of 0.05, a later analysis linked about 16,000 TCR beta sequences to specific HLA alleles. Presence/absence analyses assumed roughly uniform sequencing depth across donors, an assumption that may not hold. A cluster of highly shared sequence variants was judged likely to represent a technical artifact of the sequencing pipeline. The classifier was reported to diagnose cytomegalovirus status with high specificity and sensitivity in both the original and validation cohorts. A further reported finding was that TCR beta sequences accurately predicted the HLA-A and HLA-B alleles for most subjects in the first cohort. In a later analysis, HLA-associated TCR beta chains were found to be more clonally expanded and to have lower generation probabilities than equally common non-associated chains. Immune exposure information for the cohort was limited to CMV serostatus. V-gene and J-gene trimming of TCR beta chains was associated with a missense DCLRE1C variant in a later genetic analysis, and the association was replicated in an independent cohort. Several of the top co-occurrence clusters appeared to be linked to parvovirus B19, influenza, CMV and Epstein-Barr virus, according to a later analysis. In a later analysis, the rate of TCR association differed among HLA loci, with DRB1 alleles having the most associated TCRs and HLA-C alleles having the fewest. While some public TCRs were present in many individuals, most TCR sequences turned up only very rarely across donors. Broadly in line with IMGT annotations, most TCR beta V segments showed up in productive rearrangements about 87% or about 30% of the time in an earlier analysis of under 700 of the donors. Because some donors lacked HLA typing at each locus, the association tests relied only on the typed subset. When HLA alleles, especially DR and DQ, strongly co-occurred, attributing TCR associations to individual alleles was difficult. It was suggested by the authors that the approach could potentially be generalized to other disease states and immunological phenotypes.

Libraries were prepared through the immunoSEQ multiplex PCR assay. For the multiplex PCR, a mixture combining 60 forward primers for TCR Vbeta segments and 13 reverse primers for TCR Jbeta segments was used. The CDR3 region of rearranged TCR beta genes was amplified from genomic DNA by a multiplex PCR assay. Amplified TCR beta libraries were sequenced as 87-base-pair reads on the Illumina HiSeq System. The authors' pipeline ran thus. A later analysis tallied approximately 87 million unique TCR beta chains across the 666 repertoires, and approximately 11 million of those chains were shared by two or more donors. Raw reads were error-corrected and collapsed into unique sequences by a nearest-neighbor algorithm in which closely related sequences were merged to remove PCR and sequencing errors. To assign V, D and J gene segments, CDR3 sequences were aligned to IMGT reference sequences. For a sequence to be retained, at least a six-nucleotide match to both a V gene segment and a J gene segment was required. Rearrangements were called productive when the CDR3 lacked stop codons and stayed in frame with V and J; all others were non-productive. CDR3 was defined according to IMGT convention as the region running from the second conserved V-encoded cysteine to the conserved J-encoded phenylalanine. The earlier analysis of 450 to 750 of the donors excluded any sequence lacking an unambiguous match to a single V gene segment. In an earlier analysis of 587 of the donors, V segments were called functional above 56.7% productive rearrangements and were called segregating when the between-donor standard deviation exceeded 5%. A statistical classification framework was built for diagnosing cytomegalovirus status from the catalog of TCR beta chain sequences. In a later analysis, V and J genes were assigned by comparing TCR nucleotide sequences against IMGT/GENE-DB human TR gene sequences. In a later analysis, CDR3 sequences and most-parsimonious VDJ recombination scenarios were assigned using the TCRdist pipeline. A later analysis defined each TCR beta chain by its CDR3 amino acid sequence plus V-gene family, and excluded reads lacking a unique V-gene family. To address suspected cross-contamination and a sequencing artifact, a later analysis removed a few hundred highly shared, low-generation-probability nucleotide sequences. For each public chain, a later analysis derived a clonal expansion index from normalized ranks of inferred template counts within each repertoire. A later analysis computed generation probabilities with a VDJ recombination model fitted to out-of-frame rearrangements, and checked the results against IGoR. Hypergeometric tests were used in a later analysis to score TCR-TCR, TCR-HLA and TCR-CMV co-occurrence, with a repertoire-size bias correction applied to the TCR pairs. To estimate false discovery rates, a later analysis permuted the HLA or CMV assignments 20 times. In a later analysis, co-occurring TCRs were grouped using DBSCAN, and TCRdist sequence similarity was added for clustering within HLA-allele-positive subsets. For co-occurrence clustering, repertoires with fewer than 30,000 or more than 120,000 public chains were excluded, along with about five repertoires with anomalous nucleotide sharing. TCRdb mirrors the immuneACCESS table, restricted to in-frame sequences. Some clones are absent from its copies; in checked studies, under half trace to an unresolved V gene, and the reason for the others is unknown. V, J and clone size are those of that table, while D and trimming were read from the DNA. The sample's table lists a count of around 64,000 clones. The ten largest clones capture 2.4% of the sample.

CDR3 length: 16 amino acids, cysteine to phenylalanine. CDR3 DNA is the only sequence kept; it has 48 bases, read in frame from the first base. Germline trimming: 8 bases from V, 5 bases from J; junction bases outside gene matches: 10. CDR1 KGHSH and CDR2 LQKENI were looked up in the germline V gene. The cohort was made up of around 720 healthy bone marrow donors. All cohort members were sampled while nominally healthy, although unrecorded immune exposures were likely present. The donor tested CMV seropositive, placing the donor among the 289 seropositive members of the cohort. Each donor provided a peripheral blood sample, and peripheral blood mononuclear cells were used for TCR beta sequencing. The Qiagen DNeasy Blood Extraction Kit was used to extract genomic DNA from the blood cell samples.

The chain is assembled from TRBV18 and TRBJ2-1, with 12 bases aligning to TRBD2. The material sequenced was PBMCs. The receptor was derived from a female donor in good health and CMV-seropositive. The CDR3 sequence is CASASGLAGWDNEQFF. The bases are TGTGCCAGCGCATCAGGACTAGCGGGATGGGACAATGAGCAGTTCTTC.